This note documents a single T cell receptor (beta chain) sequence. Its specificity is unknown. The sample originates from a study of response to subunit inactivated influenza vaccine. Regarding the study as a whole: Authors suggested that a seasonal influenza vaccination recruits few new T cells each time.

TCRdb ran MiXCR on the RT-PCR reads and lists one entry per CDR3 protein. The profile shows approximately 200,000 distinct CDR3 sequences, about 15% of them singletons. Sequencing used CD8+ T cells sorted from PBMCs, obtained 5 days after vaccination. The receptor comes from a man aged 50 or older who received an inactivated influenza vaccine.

CDR3 sequence (DNA): TGTGCCAGCAGTGAATGGGCTAGCGGGGGACAAGAGACCCAGTACTTC. Protein: CASSEWASGGQETQYF. The genes are TRBV2 and TRBJ2-5, with 10 bases aligning to TRBD2. V lost 2 bases, J lost 2 bases, and 5 bases stayed unmatched. Germline CDR1 SNHLY, CDR2 FYNNEI. This CDR3 is 16 amino acids long.